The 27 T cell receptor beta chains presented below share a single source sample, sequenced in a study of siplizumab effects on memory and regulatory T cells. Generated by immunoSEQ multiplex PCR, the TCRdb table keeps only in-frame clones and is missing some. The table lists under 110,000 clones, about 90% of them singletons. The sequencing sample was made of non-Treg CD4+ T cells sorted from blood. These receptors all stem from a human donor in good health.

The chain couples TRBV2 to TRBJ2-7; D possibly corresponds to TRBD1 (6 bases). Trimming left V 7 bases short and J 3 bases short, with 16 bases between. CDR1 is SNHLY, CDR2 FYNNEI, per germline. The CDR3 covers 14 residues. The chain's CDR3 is CASTALQGGYEQYF. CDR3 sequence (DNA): TGTGCCAGCACCGCCCTACAGGGTGGCTACGAGCAGTACTTC.

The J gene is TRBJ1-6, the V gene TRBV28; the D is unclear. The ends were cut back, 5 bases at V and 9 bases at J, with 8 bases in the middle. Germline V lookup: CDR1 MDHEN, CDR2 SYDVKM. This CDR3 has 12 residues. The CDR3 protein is CASSPKPSPLHF. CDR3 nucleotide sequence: TGTGCCAGCAGTCCAAAACCTTCACCCCTCCACTTT.

The CDR3: CSASSSDEQYF. CDR3 DNA sequence: TGCAGTGCTAGCAGTAGCGACGAGCAGTACTTC. The genes are TRBV20-1 and TRBJ2-7; D may be TRBD2 (5 bases). The CDR3 length is 11 residues. V lost 3 bases, J lost 5 bases, and 8 bases lay in between. Germline assignment: CDR1 DFQATT and CDR2 SNEGSKA (reference sequence).

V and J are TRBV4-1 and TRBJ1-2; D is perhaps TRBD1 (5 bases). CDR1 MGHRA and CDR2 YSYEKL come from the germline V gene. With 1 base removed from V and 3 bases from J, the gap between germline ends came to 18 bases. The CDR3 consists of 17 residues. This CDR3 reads CASSQGLRGRGDYGYTF. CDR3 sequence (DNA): TGCGCCAGCAGCCAAGGACTGCGGGGAAGGGGAGACTATGGCTACACCTTC.

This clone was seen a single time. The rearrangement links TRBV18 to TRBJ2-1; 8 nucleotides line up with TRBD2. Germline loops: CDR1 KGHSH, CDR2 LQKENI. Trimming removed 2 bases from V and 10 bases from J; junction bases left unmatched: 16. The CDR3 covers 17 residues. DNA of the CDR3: TGTGCCAGCTCACCAAACGATGGCGGGGGGCGTTACAGAGAGCAGTTCTTC. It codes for CASSPNDGGGRYREQFF. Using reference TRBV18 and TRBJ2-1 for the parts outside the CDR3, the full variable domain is NAGVMQNPRHLVRRRGQEARLRCSPMKGHSHVYWYRQLPEEGLKFMVYLQKENIIDESGMPKERFSAEFPKEGPSILRIQQVVRGDSAAYFCASSPNDGGGRYREQFFGPGTRLTVL.

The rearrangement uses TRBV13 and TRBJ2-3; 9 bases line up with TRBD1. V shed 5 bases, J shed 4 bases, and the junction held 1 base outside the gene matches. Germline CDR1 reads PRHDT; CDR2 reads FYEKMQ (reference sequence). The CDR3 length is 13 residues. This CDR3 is CASSGQGPDTQYF. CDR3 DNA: TGTGCCAGCAGCGGACAGGGGCCAGATACGCAGTATTTT.

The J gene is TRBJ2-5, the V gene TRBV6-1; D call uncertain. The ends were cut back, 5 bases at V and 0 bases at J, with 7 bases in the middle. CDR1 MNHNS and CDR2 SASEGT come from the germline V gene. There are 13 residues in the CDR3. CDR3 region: CASSTRYQETQYF. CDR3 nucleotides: TGTGCCAGCAGTACACGGTACCAAGAGACCCAGTACTTC.

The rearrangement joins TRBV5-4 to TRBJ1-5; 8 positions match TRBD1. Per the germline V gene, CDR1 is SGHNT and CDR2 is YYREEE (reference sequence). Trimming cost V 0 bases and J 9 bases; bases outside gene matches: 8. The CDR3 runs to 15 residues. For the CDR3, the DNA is TGTGCCAGCAGCTTGGAGGGACAGGCCCCCCGGCCCCAGCATTTT. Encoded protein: CASSLEGQAPRPQHF.

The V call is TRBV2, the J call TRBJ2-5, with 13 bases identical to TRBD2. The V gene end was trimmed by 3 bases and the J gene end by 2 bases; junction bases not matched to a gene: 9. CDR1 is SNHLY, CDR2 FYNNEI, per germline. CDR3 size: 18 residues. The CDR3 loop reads CASSDNPRLAGGQETQYF. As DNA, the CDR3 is TGTGCCAGCAGTGATAACCCTCGACTAGCGGGAGGACAAGAGACCCAGTACTTC.

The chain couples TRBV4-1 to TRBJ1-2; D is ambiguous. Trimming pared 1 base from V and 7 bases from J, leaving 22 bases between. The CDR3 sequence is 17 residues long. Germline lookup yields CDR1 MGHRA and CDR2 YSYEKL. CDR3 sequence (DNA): TGCGCCAGCAGCCAAGTCTTTTTTATGAAAGGAGTCTCTGGCTACACCTTC. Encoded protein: CASSQVFFMKGVSGYTF.

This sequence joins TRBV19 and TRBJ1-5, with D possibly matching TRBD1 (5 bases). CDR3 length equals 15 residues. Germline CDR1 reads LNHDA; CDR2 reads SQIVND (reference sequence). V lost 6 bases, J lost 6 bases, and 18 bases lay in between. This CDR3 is CASSFQAGTSQPQHF. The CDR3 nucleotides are TGTGCCAGTAGCTTCCAGGCAGGGACGAGTCAGCCCCAGCATTTT. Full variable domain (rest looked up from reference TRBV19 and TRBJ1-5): DGGITQSPKYLFRKEGQNVTLSCEQNLNHDAMYWYRQDPGQGLRLIYYSQIVNDFQKGDIAEGYSVSREKKESFPLTVTSAQKNPTAFYLCASSFQAGTSQPQHFGDGTRLSIL.

The CDR3 DNA is TGTGCCAGCAGACGGACTAGCGCTACCGGGGAGCTGTTTTTT. Its protein product is CASRRTSATGELFF. The chain combines TRBV7-3 with TRBJ2-2, with 9 bases that match TRBD2. CDR1 is SGHTA, CDR2 FQGTGA, per germline. CDR3 length: 14 residues. V was clipped by 6 bases and J by 5 bases; unmatched bases: 4.

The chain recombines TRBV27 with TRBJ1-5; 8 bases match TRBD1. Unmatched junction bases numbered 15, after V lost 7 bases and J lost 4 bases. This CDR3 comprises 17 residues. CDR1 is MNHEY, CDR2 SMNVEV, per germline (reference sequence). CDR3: CASKPGRGPRVNQPQHF. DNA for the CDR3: TGTGCCAGCAAACCAGGCAGGGGGCCTCGTGTTAATCAGCCCCAGCATTTT.

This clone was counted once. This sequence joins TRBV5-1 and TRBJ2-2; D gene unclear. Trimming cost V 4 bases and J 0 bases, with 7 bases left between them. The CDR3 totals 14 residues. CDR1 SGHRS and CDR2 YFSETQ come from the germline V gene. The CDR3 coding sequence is TGCGCCAGCAGCGTGCGAGCGAACACCGGGGAGCTGTTTTTT. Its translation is CASSVRANTGELFF. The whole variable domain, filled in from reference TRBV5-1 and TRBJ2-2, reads KAGVTQTPRYLIKTRGQQVTLSCSPISGHRSVSWYQQTPGQGLQFLFEYFSETQRNKGNFPGRFSGRQFSNSRSEMNVSTLELGDSALYLCASSVRANTGELFFGEGSRLTVL.

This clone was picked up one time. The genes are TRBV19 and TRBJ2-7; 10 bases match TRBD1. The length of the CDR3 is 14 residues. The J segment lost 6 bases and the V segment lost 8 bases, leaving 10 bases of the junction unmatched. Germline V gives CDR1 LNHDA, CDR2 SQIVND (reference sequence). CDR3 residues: CASGGQGLGSEQYF. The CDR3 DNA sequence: TGTGCCAGTGGGGGACAGGGGCTCGGATCCGAGCAGTACTTC.

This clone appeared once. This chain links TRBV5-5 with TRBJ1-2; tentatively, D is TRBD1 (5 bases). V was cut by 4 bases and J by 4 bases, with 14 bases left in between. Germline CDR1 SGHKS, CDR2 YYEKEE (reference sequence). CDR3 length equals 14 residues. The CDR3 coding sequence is TGTGCCAGCAGCATCCGGGACGGCCGCTATGGCTACACCTTC. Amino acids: CASSIRDGRYGYTF.

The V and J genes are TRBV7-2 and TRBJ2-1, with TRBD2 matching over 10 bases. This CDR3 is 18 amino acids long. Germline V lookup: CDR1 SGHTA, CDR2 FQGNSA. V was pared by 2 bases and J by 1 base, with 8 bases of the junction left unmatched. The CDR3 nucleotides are TGTGCCAGCAGCTTAAGGCTAGCGGGAGCTTCTTCCTACAATGAGCAGTTCTTC. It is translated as CASSLRLAGASSYNEQFF.

CDR3: CASSLGPGGADNYGYTF. CDR3 DNA sequence: TGCGCCAGCAGCTTGGGCCCCGGCGGGGCCGATAACTATGGCTACACCTTC. The chain joins TRBV5-1 to TRBJ1-2; maybe TRBD1 (5 bases). V gave up 0 bases and J gave up 1 base, with 16 bases separating them. Germline CDR1 reads SGHRS; CDR2 reads YFSETQ. CDR3 length: 17 amino acids.

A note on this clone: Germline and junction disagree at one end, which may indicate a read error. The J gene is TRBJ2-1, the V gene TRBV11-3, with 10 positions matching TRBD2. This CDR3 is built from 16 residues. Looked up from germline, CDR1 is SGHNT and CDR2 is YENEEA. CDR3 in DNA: TGTGCCAGCAGCAAGCGGGAGGGCCACTATTACAGTGAGCAGTTCTTC. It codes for CASSKREGHYYSEQFF.

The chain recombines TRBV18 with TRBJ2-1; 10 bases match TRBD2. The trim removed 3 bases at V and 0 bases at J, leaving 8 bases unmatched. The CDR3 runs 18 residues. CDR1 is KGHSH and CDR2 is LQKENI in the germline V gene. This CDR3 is CASSPDRTSGFSYNEQFF. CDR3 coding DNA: TGTGCCAGCTCACCTGATCGGACTAGCGGATTCTCCTACAATGAGCAGTTCTTC. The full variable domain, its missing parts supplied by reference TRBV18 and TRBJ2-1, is NAGVMQNPRHLVRRRGQEARLRCSPMKGHSHVYWYRQLPEEGLKFMVYLQKENIIDESGMPKERFSAEFPKEGPSILRIQQVVRGDSAAYFCASSPDRTSGFSYNEQFFGPGTRLTVL.

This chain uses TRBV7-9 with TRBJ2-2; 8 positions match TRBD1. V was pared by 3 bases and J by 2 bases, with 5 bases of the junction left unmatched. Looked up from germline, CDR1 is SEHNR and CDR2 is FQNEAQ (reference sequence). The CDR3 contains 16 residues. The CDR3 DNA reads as TGTGCCAGCAGCTTGGCAGGGGGCGGTAACACCGGGGAGCTGTTTTTT. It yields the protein CASSLAGGGNTGELFF.

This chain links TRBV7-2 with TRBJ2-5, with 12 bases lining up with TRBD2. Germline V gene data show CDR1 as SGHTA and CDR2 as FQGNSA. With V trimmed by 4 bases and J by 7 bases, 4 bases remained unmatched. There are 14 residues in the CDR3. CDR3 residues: CASSSTSGRGTQYF. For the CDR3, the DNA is TGTGCCAGCAGCTCGACTAGCGGGAGAGGGACCCAGTACTTC.

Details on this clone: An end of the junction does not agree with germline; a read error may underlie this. This chain's CDR3 is CASSLRTSGDTQYF. The CDR3 DNA reads TGTGCTAGCAGCCTCCGGACTAGCGGAGATACGCAGTATTTT. The chain joins TRBV7-7 to TRBJ2-3; TRBD2 agrees at 10 bases. CDR1 and CDR2 from the germline V gene are SSHAT and FNYEAQ (reference sequence). This CDR3 spans 14 amino acids.

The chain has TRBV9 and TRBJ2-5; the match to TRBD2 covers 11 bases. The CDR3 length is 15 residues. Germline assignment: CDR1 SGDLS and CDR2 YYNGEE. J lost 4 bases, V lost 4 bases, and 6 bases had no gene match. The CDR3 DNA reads TGTGCCAGCAGCTCTACTAGCGGGAGAGTAGAGACCCAGTACTTC. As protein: CASSSTSGRVETQYF.

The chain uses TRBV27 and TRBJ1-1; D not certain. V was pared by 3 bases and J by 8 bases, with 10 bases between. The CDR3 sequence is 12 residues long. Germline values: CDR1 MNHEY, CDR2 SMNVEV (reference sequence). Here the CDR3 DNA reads TGTGCCAGCAGTTTCGGTTTGGGGGAAGCTTTCTTT. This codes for CASSFGLGEAFF.

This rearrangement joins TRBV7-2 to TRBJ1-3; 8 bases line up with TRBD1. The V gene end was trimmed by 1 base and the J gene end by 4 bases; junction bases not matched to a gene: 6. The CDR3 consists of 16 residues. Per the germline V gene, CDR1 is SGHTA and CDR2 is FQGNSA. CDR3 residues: CASSLGSAGGGNTIYF. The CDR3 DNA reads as TGTGCCAGCAGCTTAGGTTCGGCAGGGGGCGGAAACACCATATATTTT.

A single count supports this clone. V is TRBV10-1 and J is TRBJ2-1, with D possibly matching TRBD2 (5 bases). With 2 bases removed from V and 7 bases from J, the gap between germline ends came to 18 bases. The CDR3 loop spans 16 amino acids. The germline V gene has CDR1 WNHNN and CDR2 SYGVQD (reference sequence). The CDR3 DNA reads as TGCGCCAGCAGTGAGAGCAACGGGATAGTTCGGAATGAGCAGTTCTTC. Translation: CASSESNGIVRNEQFF.